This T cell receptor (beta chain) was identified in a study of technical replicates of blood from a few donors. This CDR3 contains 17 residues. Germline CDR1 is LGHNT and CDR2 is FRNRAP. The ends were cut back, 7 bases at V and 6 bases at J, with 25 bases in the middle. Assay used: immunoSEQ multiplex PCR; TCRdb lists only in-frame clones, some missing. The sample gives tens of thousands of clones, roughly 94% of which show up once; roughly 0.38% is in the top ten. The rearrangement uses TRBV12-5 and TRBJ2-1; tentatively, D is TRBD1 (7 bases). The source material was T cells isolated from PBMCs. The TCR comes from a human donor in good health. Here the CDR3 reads CASVPSGGTVRRNEQFF. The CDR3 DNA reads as TGTGCTAGTGTTCCATCTGGGGGGACAGTCCGCCGCAATGAGCAGTTCTTC.